Listed here are 5 T cell receptor beta chains from one sample, sequenced in a study of T cell changes during pregnancy in multiple sclerosis. Method: immunoSEQ multiplex PCR; TCRdb's copy keeps in-frame clones and lacks some. The sample lists fewer than 80,000 clones, around 94% seen once, with roughly 1.9% in the top ten. Sample: peripheral blood, taken in the third trimester of pregnancy. The receptors come from a female donor in good health, enrolled as a control in a pregnancy study.

This clone was seen only once. V is TRBV7-9 and J is TRBJ2-5; tentative D call: TRBD2 (6 bases). Germline CDR1 and CDR2: SEHNR and FQNEAQ (reference sequence). V lost 3 bases and J 2 bases, leaving 13 bases between the germline ends. There are 15 residues in the CDR3. The CDR3 DNA sequence: TGTGCCAGCAGCTTCGGTAGGAGGGAACAAGAGACCCAGTACTTC. Amino acid sequence: CASSFGRREQETQYF.

The gene calls are TRBV30 and TRBJ1-2; TRBD1 matches 11 bases. The CDR3 consists of 15 residues. Germline V lookup: CDR1 GTSNPN, CDR2 SVGIG (reference sequence). The trim removed 2 bases at V and 7 bases at J, leaving 9 bases unmatched. CDR3 sequence: CAWSRRGQGVGGYTF. The CDR3 DNA reads as TGTGCCTGGAGTCGACGGGGACAGGGGGTGGGTGGCTACACCTTC.

V is TRBV6-1 and J is TRBJ2-2; D perhaps matches TRBD2 (6 bases). Trimming took off 1 base at V and 7 bases at J, with 10 bases between the two ends. CDR1 MNHNS and CDR2 SASEGT come from the germline V gene. This CDR3 is 14 amino acids long. The CDR3 coding sequence is TGTGCCAGCAGTGAAGGGGGGGTGGTCGGGGAGCTGTTTTTT. It specifies CASSEGGVVGELFF.

The genes are TRBV30 and TRBJ2-1, with 8 bases aligning to TRBD1. CDR1 and CDR2 (germline): GTSNPN, SVGIG (reference sequence). The CDR3 is made up of 11 amino acids. V lost 7 bases to trimming and J lost 10 bases; unmatched junction nucleotides: 6. Written as DNA, the CDR3 is TGTGCCTCTGCCCGGGACAGGGAGCAGTTCTTC. Protein product: CASARDREQFF.

This chain links TRBV30 with TRBJ2-7; TRBD1 aligns across 10 bases. The ends lost 8 bases at V and 5 bases at J; junction bases unmatched: 6. Germline lookup yields CDR1 GTSNPN and CDR2 SVGIG (reference sequence). The CDR3 runs 12 residues. This chain's CDR3 is CALRTGGNEQYF. In DNA, the CDR3 is TGTGCCCTCCGGACAGGGGGAAACGAGCAGTACTTC.